These 17 T cell receptor beta chains were all obtained from the same sample, sequenced in a study of Graves' ophthalmopathy and Graves' hyperthyroidism (dated by TCRdb to the late 2010s). Reads for this sample came from an Illumina HiSeq 2000. For repertoire sequencing, TCR beta CDR3 regions were amplified from RNA transcripts. The first round of RT-PCR was done with HTBI primers and the Qiagen OneStep RT-PCR kit, and was followed by a second round of multiplex PCR, then size selection and purification. TCRdb reanalyzed the raw reads on its own, using fastp at Q25 for trimming and MiXCR for clone calling, and kept in-frame beta chains. When rows share a CDR3 protein, they turn into one entry using the most common DNA and genes. Within this sample are roughly 400,000 distinct CDR3 sequences, with around 20% of them counted one time only. The ten largest clones add up to 1.5% to 2% of the sample. Sequenced: peripheral blood. These receptors originate from a woman aged 18-29 years with Graves' ophthalmopathy. Donor details come from another sample of the same person, matched by shared clones.

This clonotype was observed at least ten times. DNA for the CDR3: TGTGCCAGCAGGGCCCGACAGCAAACCTACGAGCAGTACTTC. It encodes CASRARQQTYEQYF. V and J are TRBV7-2 and TRBJ2-7; perhaps TRBD1 as D (5 bases). Germline CDR1 SGHTA, CDR2 FQGNSA. Deletions cut 6 bases from V and 2 bases from J, with 14 bases between. The CDR3 loop spans 14 amino acids. The full variable domain, rest sourced from reference TRBV7-2 and TRBJ2-7, is GAGVSQSPSNKVTEKGKDVELRCDPISGHTALYWYRQSLGQGLEFLIYFQGNSAPDKSGLPSDRFSAERTGGSVSTLTIQRTQQEDSAVYLCASRARQQTYEQYFGPGTRLTVT.

This clonotype appeared many times. The rearrangement uses TRBV11-2 and TRBJ2-7; 11 bases map to TRBD1. The V gene's germline CDR1 is SGHAT and CDR2 FQNNGV. There are 15 residues in the CDR3. The V gene end was trimmed by 2 bases and the J gene end by 3 bases; junction bases not matched to a gene: 3. CDR3 amino acids: CASSLTGTGGYEQYF. DNA for the CDR3: TGTGCCAGCAGCTTAACCGGGACAGGGGGCTACGAGCAGTACTTC.

The chain joins TRBV18 to TRBJ1-5; TRBD1 agrees at 8 bases. CDR3 length: 22 residues. Germline CDR1 is KGHSH and CDR2 is LQKENI. The ends lost 6 bases at V and 3 bases at J; junction bases unmatched: 28. CDR3 residues: CASSLTVTRCQDRDLSNQPQHF. The DNA of the CDR3 is TGTGCCAGCTCGCTCACGGTGACCCGGTGTCAGGACAGGGACCTCTCCAATCAGCCCCAGCATTTT.

At least ten counts were recorded for this clonotype. The chain uses TRBV5-5 and TRBJ1-6; tentative D call: TRBD1 (5 bases). Germline V gene lookup returns CDR1 SGHKS and CDR2 YYEKEE (reference sequence). CDR3 length equals 14 residues. Trimming removed 6 bases at V and 10 bases at J, with 17 bases between. The CDR3 DNA reads as TGTGCCAGCACCCTGGGGGGAGAAGGATCACCCCTCCACTTT. Translating it yields CASTLGGEGSPLHF.

This clonotype was recorded many times. The CDR3 region has the DNA TGTGCCAGCAGTACTGGACAGGCGAGCTCCTACGAGCAGTACTTC. Protein product: CASSTGQASSYEQYF. The chain recombines TRBV28 with TRBJ2-7; 7 bases match TRBD1. The V gene's germline CDR1 is MDHEN and CDR2 SYDVKM. The CDR3 contains 15 residues. The trim removed 5 bases at V and 0 bases at J, leaving 7 bases unmatched.

This clonotype was recorded many times. The CDR3 reads CAWSDNPGDPYEQYF. The CDR3 DNA sequence: TGTGCCTGGAGTGATAATCCCGGGGATCCCTACGAGCAGTACTTC. V and J are TRBV30 and TRBJ2-7, with D tentatively TRBD2 (5 bases). V lost 1 base and J 2 bases, leaving 15 bases between the germline ends. The CDR3 contains 15 residues. Germline V CDR1 and CDR2: GTSNPN, SVGIG (reference sequence).

This clonotype was seen repeatedly, ten times or more. The chain links TRBV30 to TRBJ1-1; tentative D call: TRBD1 (6 bases). Germline V lookup: CDR1 GTSNPN, CDR2 SVGIG (reference sequence). This CDR3 is built from 12 residues. Trimming left V 2 bases short and J 10 bases short, with 14 bases between. In DNA, the CDR3 is TGTGCCTGGAGTCCTAACAGGGCGGGAGCTTTCTTT. Amino acids: CAWSPNRAGAFF.

In this sample, this clonotype turned up many times. The V gene is TRBV6-1, the J gene TRBJ1-5; D is perhaps TRBD1 (5 bases). Germline CDR1 MNHNS, CDR2 SASEGT. This CDR3 contains 15 residues. Trimming removed 0 bases from V and 4 bases from J, with 10 bases in between. The CDR3 here is CASSEAEGYNQPQHF. The CDR3 DNA reads as TGTGCCAGCAGTGAAGCGGAGGGGTATAATCAGCCCCAGCATTTT.

This clonotype was seen many times. The CDR3 DNA reads TGTGCCAGTGCTAAGGGTTTCGAATACGAGCAGTACTTC. It encodes CASAKGFEYEQYF. The chain carries TRBV12-3 or TRBV12-4 and TRBJ2-7; D not certain. This CDR3 comprises 13 residues. V was shortened by 9 bases and J by 4 bases, with 16 bases between the two germline ends.

This clonotype was picked up many times. This chain uses TRBV7-8 with TRBJ1-5, with D possibly matching TRBD1 (6 bases). Germline values: CDR1 SGHVS, CDR2 FQNEAQ. The CDR3 has 17 amino acids. Trimming stripped 5 bases from V and 1 base from J, with 18 bases between. CDR3 nucleotides: TGTGCCAGCAGCCCGAGGCTTCGGACAGTAAGCAATCAGCCCCAGCATTTT. It codes for CASSPRLRTVSNQPQHF. Combining the CDR3 with reference TRBV7-8 and TRBJ1-5 gives the whole variable domain GAGVSQSPRYKVAKRGQDVALRCDPISGHVSLFWYQQALGQGPEFLTYFQNEAQLDKSGLPSDRFFAERPEGSVSTLKIQRTQQEDSAVYLCASSPRLRTVSNQPQHFGDGTRLSIL.

This clonotype was detected ten times or more. The chain carries TRBV24-1 and TRBJ2-2, with unresolved D. Germline-derived CDR1 and CDR2 are KGHDR and SFDVKD. This CDR3 contains 13 residues. Trimming removed 1 base from V and 4 bases from J, with 3 bases in between. The CDR3 DNA is TGTGCCACCAGTGATTTTATCACCGGGGAGCTGTTTTTT. Protein sequence: CATSDFITGELFF.

This clonotype appeared many times. The chain uses TRBV7-9 and TRBJ2-2; D not resolved. Germline V CDR1 and CDR2: SEHNR, FQNEAQ (reference sequence). The CDR3 has 15 residues. Trimming took 5 bases from V and 4 from J, leaving 14 bases between them. CDR3 nucleotides: TGTGCCAGCAGCCCGAATACAGCGTTCACCGGGGAGCTGTTTTTT. Its protein is CASSPNTAFTGELFF.

The gene calls are TRBV12-3 or TRBV12-4 and TRBJ2-5; 8 nucleotides line up with TRBD2. CDR3 size: 15 residues. J was trimmed by 5 bases and V by 1 base; bases with no gene match: 6. CDR3: CASSLGAGALETQYF. CDR3 in DNA: TGTGCCAGCAGTTTAGGAGCGGGAGCGCTGGAGACCCAGTACTTC.

This clonotype was counted ten times or more. The V gene is TRBV6-2 or TRBV6-3, the J gene TRBJ2-2; maybe TRBD1 (6 bases). This CDR3 comprises 16 residues. Trimming shortened V by 0 bases and J by 4 bases, and 12 bases separated the two germline ends. In germline, CDR1 is MNHEY, CDR2 SVGEGT. The chain's CDR3 is CASSYSSGTLTGELFF. In nucleotides, the CDR3 is TGTGCCAGCAGTTACTCATCCGGGACACTCACCGGGGAGCTGTTTTTT.

The rearrangement links TRBV20-1 to TRBJ2-7, with D tentatively TRBD2 (5 bases). This CDR3 has 15 amino acids. V lost 0 bases to trimming and J lost 2 bases, with 14 bases between them. Germline CDR1 is DFQATT and CDR2 is SNEGSKA (reference sequence). The CDR3 loop is CSARDWGSATYEQYF. The DNA of the CDR3 is TGCAGTGCTAGAGATTGGGGTAGCGCGACCTACGAGCAGTACTTC.

As to this clonotype: Given the absence of the conserved phenylalanine or tryptophan at the CDR3 end, a read error is likely. The DNA is omitted, as the CDR3 cannot be located on it reliably, and the CDR3 follows TCRdb's listing. The chain couples TRBV12-3 or TRBV12-4 to TRBJ1-2; the table's TRBD1 call for D was not verified on the DNA. Inclusive of both ends, the CDR3 amounts to 12 amino acids. The CDR3 here is CASRYTGGNLRL.

This clonotype was observed at least ten times. The rearrangement joins TRBV14 to TRBJ1-1, with TRBD1 matching 7 bases. CDR1 is SGHDN, CDR2 FVKESK, per germline. Trimming removed 3 bases from V and 0 bases from J; junction bases left unmatched: 13. The CDR3 is 18 amino acids. This CDR3 reads CASSHRTGPGTLNTEAFF. The CDR3 bases are TGTGCCAGCAGCCATAGGACAGGCCCAGGAACCCTGAACACTGAAGCTTTCTTT. Drawing the rest from reference TRBV14 and TRBJ1-1, the complete variable domain is EAGVTQFPSHSVIEKGQTVTLRCDPISGHDNLYWYRRVMGKEIKFLLHFVKESKQDESGMPNNRFLAERTGGTYSTLKVQPAELEDSGVYFCASSHRTGPGTLNTEAFFGQGTRLTVV.